Following are 29 T cell receptor beta chains from one sample sequenced in a study of beta chain features in type 1 diabetes listed by TCRdb under 2018. The antigens for these receptors are not known. The receptor library was made with the immunoSEQ multiplex PCR assay. The entire amount of isolated RNA was reverse transcribed using the High Capacity cDNA Reverse Transcription Kit, so the sequenced TCRB transcripts were expressed ones. Drawn from immuneACCESS, this table holds only the in-frame rearrangements with V and J called that TCRdb kept. Clones are partly lost; checked studies trace under half to an unresolved V gene and leave the rest unexplained. Counted in this sample were 150,000 to 200,000 clones; about 9% of them appeared once. The top ten hold roughly 0.72% of the sample. The paper's findings and limits, for the study overall: A moderate but significant shortening of TCRB CDR3 length was observed in type 1 diabetes patients in all four CD4+ subsets.

Source material: central memory CD4+ T cells from blood. These receptors all come from a woman aged 30 to 39 with type 1 diabetes.

In this sample, this clone turned up a few times. This rearrangement joins TRBV2 to TRBJ2-1, with a weak D call TRBD1 (6 bases). Germline lookup yields CDR1 SNHLY and CDR2 FYNNEI. This CDR3 region has 13 residues. The ends were cut back, 7 bases at V and 4 bases at J, with 11 bases in the middle. The CDR3 sequence is CASMAGAYNEQFF. Written as DNA, the CDR3 is TGTGCCAGCATGGCAGGGGCTTACAATGAGCAGTTCTTC.

This clone was found a few times. This chain links TRBV4-2 with TRBJ2-6; 7 bases line up with TRBD1. V shed 6 bases, J shed 2 bases, and the junction held 4 bases outside the gene matches. The CDR3 has 15 amino acids. Germline loops: CDR1 LGHNA, CDR2 YNFKEQ. The CDR3 nucleotides are TGTGCCAGCAGGGGTGACAGGGCTGGGGCCAACGTCCTGACTTTC. This sequence encodes CASRGDRAGANVLTF.

The chain combines TRBV6-1 with TRBJ2-7; 7 nucleotides line up with TRBD2. This CDR3 has 13 amino acids. Losses at the gene ends were 5 bases for V and 4 bases for J; bases not matched to a gene: 5. CDR1 is MNHNS, CDR2 SASEGT, per germline. The chain's CDR3 is CASSLRGSYEQYF. CDR3 nucleotide sequence: TGTGCCAGCAGTCTGCGGGGGTCTTACGAGCAGTACTTC.

This rearrangement joins TRBV15 to TRBJ1-1; tentative D call: TRBD1 (5 bases). CDR1 and CDR2 (germline): LNHNV, YYDKDF (reference sequence). Trimming stripped 1 base from V and 5 bases from J, with 11 bases between. The CDR3 contains 14 residues. Here the CDR3 DNA reads TGTGCCACCAGCAGAGTATCGGGGGGTACTGAAGCTTTCTTT. Translation gives CATSRVSGGTEAFF.

This clone was counted a few times. The V call is TRBV5-1, the J call TRBJ2-7; TRBD1 agrees at 7 bases. CDR1 and CDR2 from the germline V gene are SGHRS and YFSETQ. With V trimmed by 4 bases and J by 2 bases, 12 bases remained unmatched. The CDR3 is made up of 16 amino acids. The DNA of the CDR3 is TGCGCCAGCAGCCGTCAATCCCGGGGACAGACCTACGAGCAGTACTTC. Translation: CASSRQSRGQTYEQYF.

This sequence joins TRBV18 and TRBJ1-2; D not certain. V lost 6 bases to trimming and J lost 5 bases, with 10 bases between them. Germline V gene data show CDR1 as KGHSH and CDR2 as LQKENI. CDR3 length: 12 residues. CDR3 sequence reads: CASSDTSYGYTF. CDR3 nucleotide sequence: TGTGCCAGCTCTGACACGTCTTATGGCTACACCTTC.

The genes are TRBV11-3 and TRBJ2-7, with D possibly being TRBD2 (5 bases). CDR3 length: 13 residues. Trimming stripped 6 bases from V and 4 bases from J, with 13 bases between. Germline V lookup: CDR1 SGHNT, CDR2 YENEEA. CDR3 in DNA: TGTGCCAGCAGTGTTAGCGCCGGATACGAGCAGTACTTC. It is translated as CASSVSAGYEQYF.

On this clone: The sample contains more than one DNA sequence encoding this CDR3. J is TRBJ2-5 and V is TRBV7-9; 11 bases line up with TRBD2. The junction had 6 bases not matched to a gene; V was cut back by 5 bases and J by 4 bases. The CDR3 runs to 15 residues. CDR1 and CDR2 from the germline V gene are SEHNR and FQNEAQ (reference sequence). CDR3 bases: TGTGCCAGCAGCCGTAGCGGGAGGGCCGTAGAGACCCAGTACTTC. Its protein is CASSRSGRAVETQYF.

This clone was observed a few times. The J gene is TRBJ2-1, the V gene TRBV4-3; no firm D call. Germline assignment: CDR1 LGHNA and CDR2 YSLEER. CDR3 length: 15 amino acids. V gave up 7 bases and J gave up 0 bases, with 13 bases separating them. This CDR3 reads CASKPQGGSYNEQFF. DNA of the CDR3: TGCGCCAGCAAACCCCAAGGCGGCTCCTACAATGAGCAGTTCTTC.

The sample holds a few counts of this clone. V is TRBV5-1 and J is TRBJ1-1; 8 bases fit TRBD1. Per the germline V gene, CDR1 is SGHRS and CDR2 is YFSETQ. V was pared by 2 bases and J by 1 base, with 7 bases of the junction left unmatched. This CDR3 is 16 amino acids long. CDR3 in amino acids: CASSLLLQGANTEAFF. DNA of the CDR3: TGCGCCAGCAGCTTACTTCTGCAGGGGGCGAACACTGAAGCTTTCTTT.

V usage is TRBV28 and J usage is TRBJ2-7; 9 bases line up with TRBD1. Germline V gene sequence: CDR1 MDHEN, CDR2 SYDVKM. The CDR3 consists of 13 residues. V was clipped by 6 bases and J by 8 bases; unmatched bases: 8. In nucleotides, the CDR3 is TGTGCCAGCAGGACGGGACAGGGTTGGAAGCAGTACTTC. This sequence encodes CASRTGQGWKQYF.

The chain links TRBV2 to TRBJ2-6; no firm D call. Looked up from germline, CDR1 is SNHLY and CDR2 is FYNNEI. V lost 6 bases to trimming and J lost 3 bases, with 9 bases between them. CDR3 length: 14 residues. The CDR3 region has the DNA TGTGCCAGCAGCATCGGTGGTGGGGCCAACGTCCTGACTTTC. Encoded protein: CASSIGGGANVLTF.

The V gene is TRBV11-2, the J gene TRBJ2-5; TRBD2 aligns across 7 bases. The V gene end was trimmed by 7 bases and the J gene end by 0 bases; junction bases not matched to a gene: 14. Germline CDR1 and CDR2: SGHAT and FQNNGV. This CDR3 region has 17 residues. The CDR3 here is CASTQKGSREYQETQYF. CDR3 DNA: TGTGCCAGCACCCAGAAGGGCTCGCGGGAGTACCAAGAGACCCAGTACTTC.

This clone was found a few times. The J gene is TRBJ1-5, the V gene TRBV15; 8 bases agree with TRBD1. Germline lookup yields CDR1 LNHNV and CDR2 YYDKDF (reference sequence). V shed 0 bases, J shed 7 bases, and the junction held 5 bases outside the gene matches. The CDR3 extends over 15 amino acids. In DNA, the CDR3 is TGTGCCACCAGCAGAGAGACAGGGGAAGGGCAGCCCCAGCATTTT. This codes for CATSRETGEGQPQHF.

This clone was observed a few times. The chain has TRBV6-6 and TRBJ1-5, with a possible D match to TRBD1 (6 bases). The ends were cut back, 4 bases at V and 4 bases at J, with 14 bases in the middle. This CDR3 region has 15 residues. Looked up from germline, CDR1 is MNHNY and CDR2 is SVGAGI (reference sequence). Here the CDR3 DNA reads TGTGCCAGCAGTTCGGGCAGGGGAATTAATCAGCCCCAGCATTTT. Protein product: CASSSGRGINQPQHF.

This clone turned up a few times. The chain carries TRBV5-1 and TRBJ1-1, with no clear D. The CDR3 runs to 14 residues. The V and J ends lost 4 bases and 1 base respectively, with 11 bases between them. Germline V gives CDR1 SGHRS, CDR2 YFSETQ. CDR3: CASSLMEANTEAFF. CDR3 bases: TGCGCCAGCAGCCTCATGGAGGCGAACACTGAAGCTTTCTTT.

The chain recombines TRBV2 with TRBJ2-3; TRBD2 aligns across 7 bases. V trimming: 11 bases; J trimming: 3 bases; junction bases outside the gene matches: 8. This CDR3 has 13 residues. CDR1 is SNHLY and CDR2 is FYNNEI in the germline V gene. CDR3 loop: CAGVREKTDTQYF. DNA of the CDR3: TGTGCCGGAGTGCGGGAGAAAACAGATACGCAGTATTTT.

This clone was seen a handful of times. The rearrangement links TRBV7-2 to TRBJ2-1, with 10 bases aligning to TRBD2. Per the germline V gene, CDR1 is SGHTA and CDR2 is FQGNSA. V lost 2 bases, J lost 6 bases, and 4 bases stayed unmatched. This CDR3 comprises 15 residues. The DNA of the CDR3 is TGTGCCAGCAGCTTAAGGTGGACTAGCGGCAATGAGCAGTTCTTC. This sequence encodes CASSLRWTSGNEQFF.

The chain combines TRBV29-1 with TRBJ2-3; 13 nucleotides line up with TRBD2. CDR1 SQVTM and CDR2 ANQGSEA come from the germline V gene. The CDR3 runs to 13 residues. The J segment lost 5 bases and the V segment lost 7 bases, leaving 3 bases of the junction unmatched. As DNA, the CDR3 is TGCAGCGCTGGACTAGCGGGAGTAGATACGCAGTATTTT. Protein sequence: CSAGLAGVDTQYF.

This clone was counted only a few times. The sample holds other DNA sequences that translate to the same CDR3. The chain joins TRBV30 to TRBJ1-5; D uncertain. Germline CDR1 is GTSNPN and CDR2 is SVGIG (reference sequence). The CDR3 sequence is 15 residues long. V was cut by 0 bases and J by 0 bases, with 9 bases left in between. Written as DNA, the CDR3 is TGTGCCTGGAGTGTACGAGGAACTAGCAATCAGCCCCAGCATTTT. This codes for CAWSVRGTSNQPQHF.

J is TRBJ2-7 and V is TRBV6-5; perhaps TRBD2 as D (5 bases). The V gene lost 6 bases and the J gene lost 3 bases, with 18 bases spanning the gap. The CDR3 contains 15 residues. The germline V gene has CDR1 MNHEY and CDR2 SVGAGI. The CDR3 nucleotides are TGTGCCAGCAGCAGCCCGGGATCTCAAGTCTACGAGCAGTACTTC. Residues: CASSSPGSQVYEQYF.

This clone was detected a few times. The chain employs TRBV27 and TRBJ1-1; D call uncertain. The V end lost 1 base, the J end lost 1 base, and 4 bases lay between the germline ends. CDR3 length: 13 amino acids. CDR1 and CDR2 from the germline V gene are MNHEY and SMNVEV (reference sequence). The chain's CDR3 is CASSLFQNTEAFF. CDR3 in DNA: TGTGCCAGCAGTTTATTCCAGAACACTGAAGCTTTCTTT.

The V gene is TRBV11-2, the J gene TRBJ2-6, with TRBD2 identical over 7 bases. This CDR3 has 16 amino acids. The germline CDR1 and CDR2 sequences are SGHAT and FQNNGV. V shed 6 bases and J 1 base; nucleotides not matched to a gene: 6. The chain's CDR3 is CASRSPGRSGANVLTF. The DNA of the CDR3 is TGTGCCAGCAGATCTCCCGGGAGGTCTGGGGCCAACGTCCTGACTTTC. The full variable domain, its missing parts supplied by reference TRBV11-2 and TRBJ2-6, is EAGVAQSPRYKIIEKRQSVAFWCNPISGHATLYWYQQILGQGPKLLIQFQNNGVVDDSQLPKDRFSAERLKGVDSTLKIQPAKLEDSAVYLCASRSPGRSGANVLTFGAGSRLTVL.

This clone was picked up a small number of times. The genes are TRBV29-1 and TRBJ2-7, with a weak D call TRBD1 (7 bases). V lost 0 bases, J lost 6 bases, and 12 bases lay in between. Germline CDR1 reads SQVTM; CDR2 reads ANQGSEA. The CDR3 totals 13 residues. CDR3 bases: TGCAGCGTTGAAGATACCCAGGGGGGCGAGCAGTACTTC. This encodes CSVEDTQGGEQYF.

This clone has more than one count but fewer than ten. The V and J genes are TRBV11-2 and TRBJ1-2, with D perhaps TRBD1 (5 bases). The CDR3 is 14 amino acids. Germline values: CDR1 SGHAT, CDR2 FQNNGV. Trimming removed 1 base at V and 6 bases at J, with 12 bases between. CDR3 sequence reads: CASSLALQGNGYTF. CDR3 DNA: TGTGCCAGCAGCTTAGCCTTGCAGGGAAATGGCTACACCTTC. Supplemented by reference TRBV11-2 and TRBJ1-2, the full variable domain reads EAGVAQSPRYKIIEKRQSVAFWCNPISGHATLYWYQQILGQGPKLLIQFQNNGVVDDSQLPKDRFSAERLKGVDSTLKIQPAKLEDSAVYLCASSLALQGNGYTFGSGTRLTVV.

As for this clone: Other DNA sequences within the sample encode an identical CDR3. The V gene is TRBV5-6, the J gene TRBJ2-1; no clear D gene. Germline loops: CDR1 SGHDT, CDR2 YYEEEE. V dropped 0 bases and J dropped 0 bases, with 4 bases sitting between them. The CDR3 spans 14 residues. For the CDR3, the DNA is TGTGCCAGCAGCTTGGGTCGCTCCTACAATGAGCAGTTCTTC. As protein: CASSLGRSYNEQFF. The complete variable domain, with remaining parts taken from reference TRBV5-6 and TRBJ2-1, reads DAGVTQSPTHLIKTRGQQVTLRCSPKSGHDTVSWYQQALGQGPQFIFQYYEEEERQRGNFPDRFSGHQFPNYSSELNVNALLLGDSALYLCASSLGRSYNEQFFGPGTRLTVL.

The chain joins TRBV29-1 to TRBJ2-1; D perhaps matches TRBD2 (6 bases). Trimming left V 4 bases short and J 8 bases short, with 15 bases between. The germline gives CDR1 SQVTM, CDR2 ANQGSEA. This CDR3 contains 13 residues. This chain's CDR3 is CSVGLAPRDEQFF. The CDR3 DNA reads as TGCAGCGTTGGGCTAGCGCCCCGAGATGAGCAGTTCTTC.

Only a few counts were recorded for this clone. This chain connects TRBV5-1 to TRBJ2-1; D gene uncertain. Looked up from germline, CDR1 is SGHRS and CDR2 is YFSETQ. CDR3 size: 12 residues. Trimming stripped 1 base from V and 7 bases from J, with 6 bases between. CDR3 residues: CASSLQANEQFF. The CDR3 DNA is TGCGCCAGCAGCTTGCAAGCGAATGAGCAGTTCTTC.

The chain recombines TRBV7-2 with TRBJ1-2; the D gene is possibly TRBD1 (5 bases). The CDR3 has 16 residues. Germline V gene lookup returns CDR1 SGHTA and CDR2 FQGNSA. Trimming stripped 4 bases from V and 0 bases from J, with 15 bases between. CDR3 DNA: TGTGCCAGCAGCTCCCTAGGGGCAGTAGCTAACTATGGCTACACCTTC. Protein sequence: CASSSLGAVANYGYTF.